This TCR beta chain was identified in a study of control samples from healthy donors and cancer patients. Germline CDR1 reads MGHRA; CDR2 reads YSYEKL. This CDR3 spans 16 amino acids. Losses at the gene ends were 1 base for V and 4 bases for J; bases not matched to a gene: 5. Assay: immunoSEQ multiplex PCR; the TCRdb copy retains only in-frame clones and omits some. The sample consists of about 77,000 clones, approximately 92% of them appearing once. The chain combines TRBV4-1 with TRBJ2-1; 9 positions match TRBD2. The sequence came from a woman between 55 and 75 years old in good health. The source material was blood. CDR3 DNA sequence: TGCGCCAGCAGCCAAGCGACTAGCGGCCTATACAATGAGCAGTTCTTC. Amino acids: CASSQATSGLYNEQFF.